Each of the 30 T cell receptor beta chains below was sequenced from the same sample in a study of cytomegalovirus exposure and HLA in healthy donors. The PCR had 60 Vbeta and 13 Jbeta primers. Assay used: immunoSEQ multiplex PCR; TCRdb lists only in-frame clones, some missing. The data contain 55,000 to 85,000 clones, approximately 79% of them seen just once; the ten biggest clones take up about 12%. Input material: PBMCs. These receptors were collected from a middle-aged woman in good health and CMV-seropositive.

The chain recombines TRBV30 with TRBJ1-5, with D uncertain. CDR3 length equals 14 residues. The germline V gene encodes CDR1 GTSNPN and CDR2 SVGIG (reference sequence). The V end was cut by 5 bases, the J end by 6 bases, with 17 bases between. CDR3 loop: CAWDLVEIGQPQHF. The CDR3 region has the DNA TGTGCCTGGGATCTCGTGGAGATCGGTCAGCCCCAGCATTTT.

The CDR3 loop is CASSPPGGFGYEQYF. CDR3 DNA sequence: TGTGCCAGCAGCCCCCCTGGGGGGTTCGGTTACGAGCAGTACTTC. The V gene is TRBV5-6, the J gene TRBJ2-7, with a possible D match to TRBD2 (6 bases). The CDR3 has 15 amino acids. Trimming removed 4 bases from V and 4 bases from J, with 18 bases in between. Per germline, CDR1 SGHDT and CDR2 YYEEEE.

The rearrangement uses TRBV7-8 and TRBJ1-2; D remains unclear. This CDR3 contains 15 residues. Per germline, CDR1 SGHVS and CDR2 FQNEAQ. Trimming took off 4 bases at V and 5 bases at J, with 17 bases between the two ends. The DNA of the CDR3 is TGTGCCAGCAGCTCCGCAACGCCACAGCTATATGGCTACACCTTC. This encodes CASSSATPQLYGYTF. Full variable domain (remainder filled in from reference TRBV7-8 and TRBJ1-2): GAGVSQSPRYKVAKRGQDVALRCDPISGHVSLFWYQQALGQGPEFLTYFQNEAQLDKSGLPSDRFFAERPEGSVSTLKIQRTQQEDSAVYLCASSSATPQLYGYTFGSGTRLTVV.

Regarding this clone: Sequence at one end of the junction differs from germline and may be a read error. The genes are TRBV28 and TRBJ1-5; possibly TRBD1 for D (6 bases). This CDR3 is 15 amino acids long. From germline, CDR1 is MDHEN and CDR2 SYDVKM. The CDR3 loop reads CASILGTRDNQPQHF. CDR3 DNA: TGTGCCAGCATTTTAGGGACAAGGGATAATCAGCCCCAGCATTTT.

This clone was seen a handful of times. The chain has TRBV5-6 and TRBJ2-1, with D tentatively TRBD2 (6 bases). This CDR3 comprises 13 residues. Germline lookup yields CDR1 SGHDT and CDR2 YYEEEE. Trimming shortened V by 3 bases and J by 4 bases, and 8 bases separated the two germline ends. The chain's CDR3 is CASSSGGYNEQFF. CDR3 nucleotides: TGTGCCAGCAGCTCCGGGGGTTACAATGAGCAGTTCTTC.

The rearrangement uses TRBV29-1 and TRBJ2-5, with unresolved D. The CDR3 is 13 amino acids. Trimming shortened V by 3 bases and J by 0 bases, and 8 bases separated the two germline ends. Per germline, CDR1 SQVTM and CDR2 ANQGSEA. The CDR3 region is CSVDPGNQETQYF. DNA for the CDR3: TGCAGCGTTGATCCGGGTAACCAAGAGACCCAGTACTTC.

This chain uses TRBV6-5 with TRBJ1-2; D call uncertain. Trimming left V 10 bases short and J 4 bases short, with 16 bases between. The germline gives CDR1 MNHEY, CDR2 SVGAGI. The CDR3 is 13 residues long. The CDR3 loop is CATGEIFGYGYTF. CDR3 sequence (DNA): TGTGCCACCGGGGAGATTTTTGGCTATGGCTACACCTTC.

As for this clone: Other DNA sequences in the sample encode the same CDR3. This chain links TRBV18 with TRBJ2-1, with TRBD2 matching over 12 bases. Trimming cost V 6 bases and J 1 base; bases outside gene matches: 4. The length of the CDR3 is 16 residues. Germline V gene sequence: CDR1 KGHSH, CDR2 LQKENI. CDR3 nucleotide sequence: TGTGCCAGCTCCTTGACTAGCGGGGGATCCTACAATGAGCAGTTCTTC. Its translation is CASSLTSGGSYNEQFF.

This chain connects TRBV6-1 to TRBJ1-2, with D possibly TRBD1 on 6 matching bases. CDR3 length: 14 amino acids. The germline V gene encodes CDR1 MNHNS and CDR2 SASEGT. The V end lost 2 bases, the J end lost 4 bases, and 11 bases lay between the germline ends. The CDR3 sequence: CASSESGVLYGYTF. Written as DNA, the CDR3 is TGTGCCAGCAGTGAATCAGGGGTACTCTATGGCTACACCTTC.

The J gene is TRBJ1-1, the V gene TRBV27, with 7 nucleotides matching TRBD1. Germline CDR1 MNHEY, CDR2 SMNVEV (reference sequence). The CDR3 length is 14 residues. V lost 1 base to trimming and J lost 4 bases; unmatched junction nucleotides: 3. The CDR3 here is CASSLFRGVTEAFF. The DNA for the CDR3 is TGTGCCAGCAGTTTATTCAGGGGGGTCACTGAAGCTTTCTTT.

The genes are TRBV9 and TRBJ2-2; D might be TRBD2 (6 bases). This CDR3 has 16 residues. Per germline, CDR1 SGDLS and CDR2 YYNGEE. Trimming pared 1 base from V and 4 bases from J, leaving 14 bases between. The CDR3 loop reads CASSVQGLTFTGELFF. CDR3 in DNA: TGTGCCAGCAGCGTACAGGGACTTACCTTCACCGGGGAGCTGTTTTTT.

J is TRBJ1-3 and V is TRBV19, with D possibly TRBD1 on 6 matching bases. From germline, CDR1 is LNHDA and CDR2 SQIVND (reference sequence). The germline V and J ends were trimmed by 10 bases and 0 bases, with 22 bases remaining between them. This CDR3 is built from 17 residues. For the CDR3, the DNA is TGTGCCACCTCTACAGACAGGCGATTCTTCTCTGGAAACACCATATATTTT. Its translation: CATSTDRRFFSGNTIYF.

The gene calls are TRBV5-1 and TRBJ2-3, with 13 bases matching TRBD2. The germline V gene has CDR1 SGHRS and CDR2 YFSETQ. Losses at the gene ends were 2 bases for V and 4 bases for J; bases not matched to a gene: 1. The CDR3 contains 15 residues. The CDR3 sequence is CASSFTSGGADTQYF. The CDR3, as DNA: TGCGCCAGCAGCTTTACTAGCGGGGGGGCAGATACGCAGTATTTT.

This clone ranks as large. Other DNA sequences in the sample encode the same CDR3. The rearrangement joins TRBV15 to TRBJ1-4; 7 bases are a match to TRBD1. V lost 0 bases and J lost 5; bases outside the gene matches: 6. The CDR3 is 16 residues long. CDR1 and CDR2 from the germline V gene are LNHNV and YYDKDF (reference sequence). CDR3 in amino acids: CATSRDREGGNEKLFF. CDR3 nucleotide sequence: TGTGCCACCAGCAGAGATCGGGAAGGGGGCAATGAAAAACTGTTTTTT. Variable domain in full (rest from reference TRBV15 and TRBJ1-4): DAMVIQNPRYQVTQFGKPVTLSCSQTLNHNVMYWYQQKSSQAPKLLFHYYDKDFNNEADTPDNFQSRRPNTSFCFLDIRSPGLGDTAMYLCATSRDREGGNEKLFFGSGTQLSVL.

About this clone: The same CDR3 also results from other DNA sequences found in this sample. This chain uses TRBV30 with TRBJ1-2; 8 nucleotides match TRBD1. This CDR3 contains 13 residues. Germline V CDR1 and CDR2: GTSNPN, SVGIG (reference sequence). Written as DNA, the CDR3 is TGTGCGCTCGGGGCAGGGGGCGCGATTGGCTACACCTTC. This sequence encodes CALGAGGAIGYTF.

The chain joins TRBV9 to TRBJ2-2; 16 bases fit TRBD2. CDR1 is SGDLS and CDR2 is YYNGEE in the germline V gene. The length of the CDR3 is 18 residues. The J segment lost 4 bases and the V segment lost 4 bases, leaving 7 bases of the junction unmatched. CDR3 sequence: CASSKGTSGGAGTGELFF. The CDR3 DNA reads TGTGCCAGCAGCAAGGGGACTAGCGGGGGGGCCGGCACCGGGGAGCTGTTTTTT. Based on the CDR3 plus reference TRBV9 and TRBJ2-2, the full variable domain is DSGVTQTPKHLITATGQRVTLRCSPRSGDLSVYWYQQSLDQGLQFLIQYYNGEERAKGNILERFSAQQFPDLHSELNLSSLELGDSALYFCASSKGTSGGAGTGELFFGEGSRLTVL.

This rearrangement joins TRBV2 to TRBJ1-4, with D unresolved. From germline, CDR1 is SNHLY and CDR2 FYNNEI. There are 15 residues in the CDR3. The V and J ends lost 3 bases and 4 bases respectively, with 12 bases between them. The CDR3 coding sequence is TGTGCCAGCAGTGAGGCCGCGGCTTATAATGAAAAACTGTTTTTT. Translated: CASSEAAAYNEKLFF.

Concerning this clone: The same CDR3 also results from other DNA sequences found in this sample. As DNA, the CDR3 is TGTGCCAGCAGTACTGGGGGGGACTATGGCTACACCTTC. It codes for CASSTGGDYGYTF. V usage is TRBV6-6 and J usage is TRBJ1-2; a possible D gene is TRBD1 (5 bases). The CDR3 sequence is 13 residues long. The V end was cut by 5 bases, the J end by 3 bases, with 10 bases between. Germline V gene sequence: CDR1 MNHNY, CDR2 SVGAGI (reference sequence).

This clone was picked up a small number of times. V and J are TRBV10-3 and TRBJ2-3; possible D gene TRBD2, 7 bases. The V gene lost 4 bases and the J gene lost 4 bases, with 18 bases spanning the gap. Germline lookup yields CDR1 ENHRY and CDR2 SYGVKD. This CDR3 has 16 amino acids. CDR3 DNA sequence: TGTGCCATCAGTGGCGTTAGGGGGGGGCCAGCAGATACGCAGTATTTT. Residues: CAISGVRGGPADTQYF.

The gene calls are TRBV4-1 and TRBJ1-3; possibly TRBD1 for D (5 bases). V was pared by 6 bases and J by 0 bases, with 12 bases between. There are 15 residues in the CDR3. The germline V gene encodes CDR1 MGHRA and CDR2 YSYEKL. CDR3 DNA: TGCGCCAGCAGGCCTCAGGGTAGCTCTGGAAACACCATATATTTT. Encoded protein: CASRPQGSSGNTIYF.

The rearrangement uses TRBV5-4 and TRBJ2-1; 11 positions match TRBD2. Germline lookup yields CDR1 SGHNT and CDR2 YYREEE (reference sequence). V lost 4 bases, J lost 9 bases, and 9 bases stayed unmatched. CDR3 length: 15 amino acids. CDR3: CASSAVSGGAGEQFF. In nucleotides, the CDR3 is TGTGCCAGCAGCGCGGTTAGCGGGGGGGCCGGTGAGCAGTTCTTC.

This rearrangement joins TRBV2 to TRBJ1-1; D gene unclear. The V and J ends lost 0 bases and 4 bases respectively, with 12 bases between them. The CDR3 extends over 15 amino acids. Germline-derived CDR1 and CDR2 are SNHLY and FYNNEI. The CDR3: CASSEAHIRGTEAFF. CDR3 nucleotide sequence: TGTGCCAGCAGTGAAGCGCACATCCGGGGCACTGAAGCTTTCTTT.

CDR3 in DNA: TGTGCCAGCTCACCACGGACAGGGGGTTCATATAATTCACCCCTCCACTTT. This codes for CASSPRTGGSYNSPLHF. This chain connects TRBV18 to TRBJ1-6; TRBD1 aligns across 10 bases. The trim removed 1 base at V and 4 bases at J, leaving 4 bases unmatched. Germline V gives CDR1 KGHSH, CDR2 LQKENI. The CDR3 runs to 17 residues.

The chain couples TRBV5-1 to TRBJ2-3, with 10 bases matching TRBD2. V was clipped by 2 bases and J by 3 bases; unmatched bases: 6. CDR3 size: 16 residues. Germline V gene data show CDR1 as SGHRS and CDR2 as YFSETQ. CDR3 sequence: CASSLGSSGGTDTQYF. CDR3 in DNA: TGCGCCAGCAGCTTAGGTTCTAGCGGGGGTACAGATACGCAGTATTTT.

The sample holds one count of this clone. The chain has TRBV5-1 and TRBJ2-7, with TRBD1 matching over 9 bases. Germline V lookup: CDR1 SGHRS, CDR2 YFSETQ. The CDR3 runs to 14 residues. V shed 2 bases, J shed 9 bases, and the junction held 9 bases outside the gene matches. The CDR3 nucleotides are TGCGCCAGCAGCTTAGGGACAGGGTTGTTCGGGCAGTACTTC. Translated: CASSLGTGLFGQYF.

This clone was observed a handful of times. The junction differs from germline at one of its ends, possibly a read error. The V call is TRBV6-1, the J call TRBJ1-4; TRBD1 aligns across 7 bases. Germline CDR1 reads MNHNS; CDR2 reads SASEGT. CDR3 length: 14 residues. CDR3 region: CASKTGASNDKLFF. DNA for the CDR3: TGTGCCAGCAAAACAGGGGCTTCTAATGACAAACTGTTTTTT.

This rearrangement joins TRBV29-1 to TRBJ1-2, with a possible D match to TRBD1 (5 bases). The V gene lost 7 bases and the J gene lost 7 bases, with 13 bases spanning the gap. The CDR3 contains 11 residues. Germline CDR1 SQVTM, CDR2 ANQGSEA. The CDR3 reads CSGRGAGGYTF. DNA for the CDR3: TGCAGCGGGAGGGGTGCGGGTGGCTACACCTTC.

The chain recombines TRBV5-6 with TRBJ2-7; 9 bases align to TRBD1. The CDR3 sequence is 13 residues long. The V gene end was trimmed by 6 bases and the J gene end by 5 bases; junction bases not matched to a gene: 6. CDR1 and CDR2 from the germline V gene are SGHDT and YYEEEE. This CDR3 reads CASKRTGVDEQYF. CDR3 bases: TGTGCCAGCAAACGGACAGGGGTCGACGAGCAGTACTTC.

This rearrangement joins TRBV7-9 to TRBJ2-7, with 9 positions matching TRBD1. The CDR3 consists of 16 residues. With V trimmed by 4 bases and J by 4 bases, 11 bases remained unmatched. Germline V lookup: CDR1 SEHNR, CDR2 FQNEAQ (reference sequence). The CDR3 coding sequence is TGTGCCAGCAGCTATACACGACAGGGGGGGAGGTACGAGCAGTACTTC. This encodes CASSYTRQGGRYEQYF.

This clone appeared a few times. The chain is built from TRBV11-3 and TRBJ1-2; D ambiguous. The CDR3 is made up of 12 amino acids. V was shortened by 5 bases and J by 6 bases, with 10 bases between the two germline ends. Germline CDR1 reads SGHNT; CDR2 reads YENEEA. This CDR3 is CASSGRLHGYTF. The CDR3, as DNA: TGTGCCAGCAGCGGCCGCCTCCATGGCTACACCTTC.